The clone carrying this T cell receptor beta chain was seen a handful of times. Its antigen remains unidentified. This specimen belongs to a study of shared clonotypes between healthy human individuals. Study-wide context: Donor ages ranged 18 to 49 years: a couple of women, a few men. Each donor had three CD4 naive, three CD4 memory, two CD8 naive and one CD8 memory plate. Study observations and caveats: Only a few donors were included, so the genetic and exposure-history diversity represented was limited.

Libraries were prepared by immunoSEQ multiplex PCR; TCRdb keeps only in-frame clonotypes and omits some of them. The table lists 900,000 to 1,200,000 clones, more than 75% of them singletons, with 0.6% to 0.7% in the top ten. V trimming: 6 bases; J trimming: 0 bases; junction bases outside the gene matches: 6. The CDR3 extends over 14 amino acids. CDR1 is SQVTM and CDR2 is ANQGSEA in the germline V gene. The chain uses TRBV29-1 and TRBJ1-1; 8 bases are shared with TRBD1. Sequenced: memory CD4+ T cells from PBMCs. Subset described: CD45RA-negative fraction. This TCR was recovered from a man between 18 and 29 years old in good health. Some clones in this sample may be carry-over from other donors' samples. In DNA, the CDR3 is TGCAGCGTGGGACCGGGACAGGTGAACACTGAAGCTTTCTTT. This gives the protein CSVGPGQVNTEAFF.